Listed here are 7 T cell receptor beta chains from one sample, sequenced in a study of shared clonotypes between healthy human individuals. Naive CD8 cells lacked CD45RO, underwent positive selection for CCR7 and left out terminally differentiated effector memory CD45RA+ cells. Using immunoSEQ multiplex PCR, the repertoire was profiled, and TCRdb retains in-frame clones only, with some absent. The data hold about 750,000 clones, with about 92% observed a single time. Specimen: naive CD8+ T cells sorted from blood. The receptors derive from a man aged 25 to 40 in good health.

The chain couples TRBV13 to TRBJ2-1; 8 bases fit TRBD2. Unmatched junction bases numbered 11, after V lost 3 bases and J lost 16 bases. The germline V gene has CDR1 PRHDT and CDR2 FYEKMQ (reference sequence). CDR3 length: 13 amino acids. CDR3 nucleotides: TGTGCCAGCAGCTTCAGAACAGCGGGAGACGGCTTCTTC. This translates into CASSFRTAGDGFF.

The chain combines TRBV11-1 with TRBJ2-1; D gene unclear. The V end was cut by 1 base, the J end by 1 base, with 17 bases between. This CDR3 region has 18 residues. Germline lookup yields CDR1 SGHAT and CDR2 FQDESV (reference sequence). CDR3 in amino acids: CASSLDNLYPPSYNEQFF. The CDR3 DNA sequence: TGTGCCAGCAGCTTAGACAACCTCTACCCCCCATCCTACAATGAGCAGTTCTTC.

The V and J genes are TRBV7-8 and TRBJ2-1; D is tentatively TRBD1 or TRBD2 (5 bases each). This CDR3 region has 14 residues. Trimming cost V 5 bases and J 8 bases, with 16 bases left between them. CDR1 SGHVS and CDR2 FQNEAQ come from the germline V gene. DNA for the CDR3: TGTGCCAGCAGCCCACACAGGAGGAACGATGAGCAGTTCTTC. Protein product: CASSPHRRNDEQFF.

This chain uses TRBV7-9 with TRBJ2-2; D call uncertain. This CDR3 has 14 residues. CDR1 is SEHNR and CDR2 is FQNEAQ in the germline V gene (reference sequence). Trimming removed 7 bases at V and 6 bases at J, with 15 bases between. The CDR3 DNA reads TGTGCCAGCACCGAGAGTAGGGTCCCCGGGGAGCTGTTTTTT. This encodes CASTESRVPGELFF.

The J gene is TRBJ2-1, the V gene TRBV7-8; the match to TRBD2 covers 8 bases. V was pared by 1 base and J by 9 bases, with 17 bases of the junction left unmatched. The CDR3 is 18 residues long. Germline-derived CDR1 and CDR2 are SGHVS and FQNEAQ. The CDR3 is CASSLVPTSVILSGEQFF. The CDR3 coding sequence is TGTGCCAGCAGCTTAGTCCCGACTAGCGTTATCCTCAGTGGTGAGCAGTTCTTC.

This clone was counted once. The chain employs TRBV11-2 and TRBJ2-3; D gene uncertain. The V gene lost 5 bases and the J gene lost 4 bases, with 10 bases spanning the gap. The CDR3 consists of 13 residues. CDR1 SGHAT and CDR2 FQNNGV come from the germline V gene. The CDR3 here is CASSVMPSDTQYF. CDR3 sequence (DNA): TGTGCCAGCAGCGTAATGCCCTCAGATACGCAGTATTTT.

The chain has TRBV19 and TRBJ1-4, with D maybe TRBD1 (5 bases). V was clipped by 7 bases and J by 2 bases, with 11 bases between them. The CDR3 sequence is 14 residues long. CDR1 is LNHDA, CDR2 SQIVND, per germline (reference sequence). The CDR3 is CASNAGWTNEKLFF. The CDR3 DNA follows: TGTGCCAGTAACGCAGGGTGGACTAATGAAAAACTGTTTTTT.